This T cell receptor beta chain was sequenced in a study of T cell responses to AZD1222 COVID-19 vaccine. General study points: Reports indicate that nearly half of spike-specific TCRs are directed at unmutated variant regions. Donors were chiefly white British, with a greater number of females, and clonal diversity was perhaps underestimated. The CD4 TCRs associated with vaccination extended across spike and predominated at 160-218 and 743-854. Every sample of the repertoires postdated the peak T cell response.

TCRdb's table, derived via immunoSEQ multiplex PCR, lists solely in-frame clones and lacks some. Of around 140,000 clones detected, roughly 90% appear once; the ten largest clones hold approximately 1.5%. Losses at the gene ends were 6 bases for V and 9 bases for J; bases not matched to a gene: 11. Germline-derived CDR1 and CDR2 are MNHEY and SVGEGT. The CDR3 consists of 15 residues. In regard to this clone: The antigen is undetermined.

The V gene is TRBV6-2 or TRBV6-3, the J gene TRBJ2-1; 10 nucleotides align to TRBD2. The sequence was collected from an adult in good health. The sample was peripheral blood, taken on day 0 of AZD1222 vaccination. The CDR3 here is CASSLGSGRAGEQFF. The CDR3 DNA reads TGTGCCAGCAGCCTCGGGAGCGGGAGGGCGGGTGAGCAGTTCTTC.